The rows below give T cell receptor beta chains drawn from one sample of a study of cytomegalovirus exposure and HLA in healthy donors. TCRdb keeps only in-frame clones here, not all; method: immunoSEQ multiplex PCR. This table has more than 50,000 clones, 85% appearing once. The sample comprised PBMCs. Receptors originate from a female donor in good health and CMV-seronegative. Both conserved end residues are part of each CDR3.

J	V	length	CDR3
TRBJ2-7	TRBV19	15	CASSFRDTKREEQYF
TRBJ2-5	TRBV7-9	17	CASSLLRGGGTQETQYF
TRBJ1-4	TRBV27	14	CASSRDSPNEKLFF
TRBJ2-6	TRBV27	15	CASNQGGPGANVLTF
TRBJ2-1	TRBV7-3	13	CASSNGQGDEQFF
TRBJ2-1	TRBV7-2	15	CASRPRSSSYNEQFF
TRBJ1-1	TRBV27	15	CASSLSADRDTEAFF
TRBJ2-6	TRBV11-2	13	CASSLGTGPVLTF
TRBJ1-1	TRBV9	16	CASSVVSEPPSTEAFF
TRBJ1-1	TRBV9	14	CASSAGTRYTEAFF
TRBJ2-1	TRBV9	14	CASSGLADYNEQFF
TRBJ2-2	TRBV25-1	16	CASSDERGGAVGELFF
TRBJ1-2	TRBV6-1	13	CASSVGTGRGYTF
TRBJ2-7	TRBV30	13	CAWSVDSPYEQYF
TRBJ1-4	TRBV7-2	15	CASSQSRGIGEKLFF
TRBJ2-5	TRBV7-2	14	CASSLGGGGETQYF
TRBJ1-3	TRBV6-5	16	CASSYSSGTAGNTIYF
TRBJ2-1	TRBV19	15	CASSIASGRDNEQFF
TRBJ1-2	TRBV7-9	15	CASSLEGGAAHGYTF
TRBJ2-5	TRBV7-2	13	CASSEQGLETQYF